This entry is about one TCR beta chain. The target antigen is unknown. These data originate in a study of cytomegalovirus exposure and HLA in healthy donors. Points from the study as a whole: Associated with cytomegalovirus, according to the listing, were 150 to 200 TCR beta chains.

The CDR3 runs 15 residues. Germline lookup yields CDR1 SGHVS and CDR2 FNYEAQ. V shed 3 bases, J shed 4 bases, and the junction held 3 bases outside the gene matches. As for the donors, each was a healthy bone marrow donor. Donors sampled were nominally healthy, though unrecorded immune exposures were likely. In the PCR, 60 Vbeta and 13 Jbeta primers were used. Profiled with immunoSEQ multiplex PCR; TCRdb holds only in-frame clones, not every one. The data hold under 150,000 clones, with around 80% observed a single time. The rearrangement joins TRBV7-6 to TRBJ2-7; 13 nucleotides align to TRBD2. The material sequenced was PBMCs. This TCR was sampled from a man aged 40-49 years in good health and CMV-seropositive. The CDR3 DNA follows: TGTGCCAGCAGCTTCGGGACTAGCGGGAAATACGAGCAGTACTTC. Translating it yields CASSFGTSGKYEQYF.